This entry lists 21 T cell receptor beta chains sequenced from one sample in a study of blood T cell repertoires in COVID-19. Data came from immunoSEQ multiplex PCR; TCRdb stores just in-frame clones and leaves some out. The table shows about 98,000 clones, with 70% to 85% occurring only once. Sequencing used peripheral blood. The origin of the receptors is a man in his sixties with active or convalescent COVID-19.

The genes are TRBV19 and TRBJ1-5; D gene ambiguous. The ends were cut back, 9 bases at V and 6 bases at J, with 12 bases in the middle. Germline CDR1 and CDR2: LNHDA and SQIVND (reference sequence). The CDR3 spans 12 residues. CDR3 bases: TGTGCCAGCAATTTCGGCGGTCAGCCCCAGCATTTT. It codes for CASNFGGQPQHF. The entire variable domain, with the rest obtained from reference TRBV19 and TRBJ1-5, is as follows: DGGITQSPKYLFRKEGQNVTLSCEQNLNHDAMYWYRQDPGQGLRLIYYSQIVNDFQKGDIAEGYSVSREKKESFPLTVTSAQKNPTAFYLCASNFGGQPQHFGDGTRLSIL.

On this clone: At one end, the junction sequence differs from germline, possibly due to a read error. The J gene is TRBJ2-7, the V gene TRBV28, with 13 bases matching TRBD2. CDR3 length equals 16 residues. The germline gives CDR1 MDHEN, CDR2 SYDVKM. This CDR3 is CASSLTSGRASHEQYF. The CDR3 nucleotides are TGTGCCAGCAGCCTTACTAGCGGGAGGGCCTCCCACGAGCAGTACTTC.

The chain couples TRBV7-2 to TRBJ2-7; D is possibly TRBD2 (5 bases). The germline V gene has CDR1 SGHTA and CDR2 FQGNSA. The CDR3 runs to 14 residues. The V end was cut by 1 base, the J end by 1 base, with 8 bases between. The CDR3 DNA sequence: TGTGCCAGCAGCTTAGGCCTAGCATCCTACGAGCAGTACTTC. It specifies CASSLGLASYEQYF.

The J gene is TRBJ1-5, the V gene TRBV6-5; D may be TRBD1 (6 bases). The CDR3 covers 13 residues. CDR1 and CDR2 from the germline V gene are MNHEY and SVGAGI. Trimming took 6 bases from V and 6 from J, leaving 12 bases between them. The CDR3 spells CASSGQLGQPQHF. Written as DNA, the CDR3 is TGTGCCAGCAGCGGACAGCTCGGTCAGCCCCAGCATTTT.

The chain couples TRBV27 to TRBJ1-5, with D uncertain. Trimming pared 2 bases from V and 4 bases from J, leaving 12 bases between. Germline V gene lookup returns CDR1 MNHEY and CDR2 SMNVEV (reference sequence). This CDR3 is built from 15 residues. The CDR3 region has the DNA TGTGCCAGCAGTTTAGCCCAGGCAAGTAATCAGCCCCAGCATTTT. Its translation is CASSLAQASNQPQHF.

This sequence joins TRBV19 and TRBJ2-3, with TRBD2 matching over 12 bases. Germline-derived CDR1 and CDR2 are LNHDA and SQIVND (reference sequence). The V gene end was trimmed by 5 bases and the J gene end by 3 bases; junction bases not matched to a gene: 18. The CDR3 covers 20 residues. The CDR3 reads CASSSSGLAGVAAVTDTQYF. CDR3 bases: TGTGCCAGTAGTTCGTCGGGACTAGCGGGCGTCGCCGCTGTTACAGATACGCAGTATTTT.

V is TRBV24-1 and J is TRBJ2-5; D is possibly TRBD1 (6 bases). This CDR3 comprises 15 residues. Germline V gene lookup returns CDR1 KGHDR and CDR2 SFDVKD. V lost 4 bases, J lost 0 bases, and 11 bases lay in between. CDR3 DNA sequence: TGTGCCACCAGTGACCCGGACAGACACCAAGAGACCCAGTACTTC. Protein sequence: CATSDPDRHQETQYF.

The chain recombines TRBV18 with TRBJ1-2, with 8 bases lining up with TRBD1. The CDR3 is 13 residues long. Per germline, CDR1 KGHSH and CDR2 LQKENI. Trimming cost V 3 bases and J 7 bases; bases outside gene matches: 4. The CDR3 here is CASSPGQGGGYTF. CDR3 sequence (DNA): TGTGCCAGCTCACCCGGACAGGGAGGTGGCTACACCTTC.

V usage is TRBV7-2 and J usage is TRBJ2-3, with TRBD1 matching 7 bases. This CDR3 contains 16 residues. V dropped 2 bases and J dropped 5; count of bases not matched to a gene: 10. Looked up from germline, CDR1 is SGHTA and CDR2 is FQGNSA. The CDR3 coding sequence is TGTGCCAGCAGCTTACAGGGGGTCCAACGGGGAGATACGCAGTATTTT. Protein sequence: CASSLQGVQRGDTQYF.

The DNA for the CDR3 is TGTGCCACCAGTGATCCCCGCGGGGGACAGCCCCAGCATTTT. This codes for CATSDPRGGQPQHF. The rearrangement joins TRBV24-1 to TRBJ1-5; tentative D call: TRBD1 (5 bases). From germline, CDR1 is KGHDR and CDR2 SFDVKD. The V gene lost 3 bases and the J gene lost 7 bases, with 12 bases spanning the gap. This CDR3 contains 14 residues.

CDR3 bases: TGCGCCAGCAGCCAAGCTGAGCGGGAGGCGGGCGGGGAGCTGTTTTTT. Protein: CASSQAEREAGGELFF. This chain uses TRBV4-3 with TRBJ2-2; 9 bases line up with TRBD2. There are 16 residues in the CDR3. Germline CDR1 is LGHNA and CDR2 is YSLEER. V trimming: 1 base; J trimming: 7 bases; junction bases outside the gene matches: 7.

J is TRBJ2-3 and V is TRBV2, with D possibly matching TRBD2 (6 bases). The V gene lost 7 bases and the J gene lost 1 base, with 12 bases spanning the gap. The CDR3 runs to 14 residues. In germline, CDR1 is SNHLY, CDR2 FYNNEI. CDR3 region: CASKDGRGTDTQYF. The CDR3 DNA reads as TGTGCCAGCAAAGACGGGAGAGGCACAGATACGCAGTATTTT.

This clone was counted a few times. CDR3 in amino acids: CASSPQLSGYGYTF. The CDR3 nucleotides read TGTGCCAGCAGCCCACAGCTCAGTGGCTATGGCTACACCTTC. This chain connects TRBV6-2 or TRBV6-3 to TRBJ1-2; D is unclear. Trimming left V 6 bases short and J 4 bases short, with 15 bases between. Looked up from germline, CDR1 is MNHEY and CDR2 is SVGEGT. This CDR3 contains 14 residues.

The rearrangement links TRBV2 to TRBJ1-5; D gene unclear. CDR3 length: 12 residues. Germline-derived CDR1 and CDR2 are SNHLY and FYNNEI. Trimming removed 8 bases at V and 3 bases at J, with 8 bases between. The CDR3 DNA sequence: TGTGCCAGCTCGGGAAACAATCAGCCCCAGCATTTT. This encodes CASSGNNQPQHF.

The chain combines TRBV12-3 or TRBV12-4 with TRBJ1-2, with TRBD1 matching 7 bases. The CDR3 consists of 13 residues. With V trimmed by 5 bases and J by 3 bases, 3 bases remained unmatched. This CDR3 reads CASSVGGHYGYTF. As DNA, the CDR3 is TGTGCCAGCAGTGTAGGGGGCCACTATGGCTACACCTTC.

The chain has TRBV6-5 and TRBJ2-3, with TRBD2 matching over 9 bases. The CDR3 totals 15 residues. Germline V lookup: CDR1 MNHEY, CDR2 SVGAGI. The J segment lost 3 bases and the V segment lost 6 bases, leaving 7 bases of the junction unmatched. The CDR3 DNA reads as TGTGCCAGCAGGACTTTAGCGGGAGTTACAGATACGCAGTATTTT. As protein: CASRTLAGVTDTQYF.

The V call is TRBV7-8, the J call TRBJ2-5; D is perhaps TRBD2 (6 bases). The CDR3 runs 14 residues. Per the germline V gene, CDR1 is SGHVS and CDR2 is FQNEAQ. V lost 1 base to trimming and J lost 1 base, with 7 bases between them. CDR3 DNA: TGTGCCAGCAGCTTAGGGGGACTCCAAGAGACCCAGTACTTC. Protein product: CASSLGGLQETQYF.

This clone was found many times. The chain is built from TRBV7-2 and TRBJ2-7; TRBD2 matches at 11 bases. The CDR3 runs 16 residues. Germline loops: CDR1 SGHTA, CDR2 FQGNSA. With 4 bases clipped from V and 9 bases from J, the junction kept 14 bases outside the gene matches. CDR3 coding DNA: TGTGCCAGCAGCTCACCCGGGACTAGCGGACTACTGTTGCAGTACTTC. It specifies CASSSPGTSGLLLQYF.

The chain links TRBV28 to TRBJ2-7; 7 bases are shared with TRBD2. Germline CDR1 reads MDHEN; CDR2 reads SYDVKM. The CDR3 contains 16 residues. V dropped 2 bases and J dropped 2; count of bases not matched to a gene: 9. CDR3 bases: TGTGCCAGCAGTTTAATTACAGCGGGGATACCCTACGAGCAGTACTTC. Protein: CASSLITAGIPYEQYF.

The chain is built from TRBV2 and TRBJ2-1, with D perhaps TRBD2 (5 bases). The V end lost 4 bases, the J end lost 7 bases, and 20 bases lay between the germline ends. Per the germline V gene, CDR1 is SNHLY and CDR2 is FYNNEI. The CDR3 is made up of 16 amino acids. The CDR3 DNA reads as TGTGCCAGCAGTGTTATGATTGATTCGCGCGGGAATGAGCAGTTCTTC. As protein: CASSVMIDSRGNEQFF.

In its sample, this clone was seen once. The chain has TRBV7-9 and TRBJ2-1; 11 positions match TRBD2. The CDR3 has 15 amino acids. The ends lost 3 bases at V and 8 bases at J; junction bases unmatched: 6. CDR1 SEHNR and CDR2 FQNEAQ come from the germline V gene (reference sequence). The CDR3 DNA sequence: TGTGCCAGCAGCTTTAGCGGGAGGGAGGGGGATGAGCAGTTCTTC. Its translation is CASSFSGREGDEQFF.